This T cell receptor (beta chain) derives from a study of cytomegalovirus exposure and HLA in healthy donors. Overall study context: There were some 400 genotyped donors. Of these, about 80% fell in the genetic ancestry cluster associated with self-reported Caucasian donors. Study-wide findings and caveats: Presence/absence analysis assumed near-uniform sequencing depth across donors. Later on, an analysis tied around 17,000 TCR beta sequences to HLA alleles at 0.05 false discovery rate.

Germline values: CDR1 GTSNPN, CDR2 SVGIG (reference sequence). Between the trimmed V and J ends, which lost 1 base and 1 base, there was a span of 11 bases. The CDR3 contains 15 residues. In the case of this clone: The antigen is not known.

Primers included in the PCR were 60 Vbeta and 13 Jbeta primers. Repertoires were generated with immunoSEQ multiplex PCR, while TCRdb's copy carries only in-frame clones and drops some. The sample shows about 140,000 clones, about 80% of them seen only once. Sample: PBMCs. The chain links TRBV30 to TRBJ2-1; possibly TRBD2 for D (5 bases). The source is a woman in her 40s in good health and CMV-seronegative. CDR3 bases: TGTGCCTGGAGTGGGCGGGTTTGGTCCTACAATGAGCAGTTCTTC. Its protein product is CAWSGRVWSYNEQFF.